The text below deals with one T cell receptor beta chain. This sample is part of a study of blood T cell repertoires in COVID-19. For the study at large: COVID-19 samples collected from the United States, Italy and Spain covered acute and convalescent phases. T cells, B-cell-depleted T cells, or PBMCs provided the cDNA or gDNA that served as material.

In the original processing: Cell counts per sample came from amplifying reference gene primers. Clones were sequenced by immunoSEQ multiplex PCR, and TCRdb holds only the in-frame ones, with some missing. V and J calls and clone size follow that table, whereas D and trimming were derived from the DNA. The sample includes over 100,000 clones, around 87% of them seen just once. CDR3 length: 13 residues. CDR1 is SGHRS and CDR2 is YFSETQ in the germline V gene. The ends lost 4 bases at V and 8 bases at J; junction bases unmatched: 5. The clonotype was recovered from a middle-aged man with acute or convalescent COVID-19. The sample comprised peripheral blood. The chain is built from TRBV5-1 and TRBJ1-5; TRBD1 matches at 8 bases. CDR3 sequence reads: CASSRQGREPQHF. CDR3 DNA: TGCGCCAGCAGCCGACAGGGGCGGGAGCCCCAGCATTTT.